These 27 T cell receptor beta chains came from one sample sequenced in a study of T cells after yellow fever vaccination. TCRdb reprocessed the 5' RACE reads via MiXCR and lists one record per CDR3 protein. Found here are around 320,000 distinct CDR3 sequences, 9.5% to 12% of them singletons; the top ten hold under 4%. Sample: CD4+ T cells sorted from PBMCs, taken 45 days after the yellow fever booster vaccination. The receptor set was obtained from a man aged 18 to 29 who received the YFV17D yellow fever vaccine.

In its sample, this clonotype was seen many times. The J gene is TRBJ2-3, the V gene TRBV12-3 or TRBV12-4; D not resolved. Trimming took off 1 base at V and 0 bases at J, with 8 bases between the two ends. The CDR3 sequence is 15 residues long. The CDR3 DNA is TGTGCCAGCAGTTTAGAGGTTCTGAGCACAGATACGCAGTATTTT. Its protein product is CASSLEVLSTDTQYF.

The chain has TRBV7-3 and TRBJ2-7; 9 bases map to TRBD2. CDR3 length: 15 amino acids. CDR1 and CDR2 from the germline V gene are SGHTA and FQGTGA. The J segment lost 3 bases and the V segment lost 0 bases, leaving 3 bases of the junction unmatched. CDR3 amino acids: CASSLTSGGLYEQYV. The DNA for the CDR3 is TGTGCCAGCAGCTTAACTAGCGGGGGCCTCTACGAGCAGTACGTC.

The chain combines TRBV3-1 with TRBJ1-2, with TRBD1 as a possible D gene (6 bases). Germline CDR1 is LGHDT and CDR2 is YNNKEL (reference sequence). The CDR3 runs to 13 residues. Trimming left V 7 bases short and J 5 bases short, with 14 bases between. As DNA, the CDR3 is TGTGCCAGCACTAGAGAGGGGGGATATGGCTACACCTTC. It encodes CASTREGGYGYTF.

This clonotype has at least ten counts. The chain combines TRBV5-1 with TRBJ2-7; the D is unclear. Germline CDR1 and CDR2: SGHRS and YFSETQ. The CDR3 is 14 amino acids. V lost 0 bases, J lost 4 bases, and 11 bases lay in between. CDR3 residues: CASSLAVGIYEQYF. The CDR3, as DNA: TGCGCCAGCAGCTTGGCCGTGGGGATTTACGAGCAGTACTTC.

In this sample, this clonotype turned up a few times. The J gene is TRBJ1-5, the V gene TRBV6-6; no firm D call. Germline lookup yields CDR1 MNHNY and CDR2 SVGAGI (reference sequence). The CDR3 consists of 14 residues. The V and J ends lost 6 bases and 0 bases respectively, with 9 bases between them. The CDR3 protein is CASSLVNSNQPQHF. The CDR3 DNA is TGTGCCAGCAGCCTGGTCAATAGCAATCAGCCCCAGCATTTT.

There are a few counts of this clonotype. The chain is built from TRBV7-2 and TRBJ2-5; D possibly uses TRBD1 or TRBD2 (5 bases each). Germline V CDR1 and CDR2: SGHTA, FQGNSA. Trimming pared 5 bases from V and 5 bases from J, leaving 18 bases between. The CDR3 runs 15 residues. CDR3 region: CASSPELRGWETQYF. For the CDR3, the DNA is TGTGCCAGCAGCCCCGAGTTGAGGGGATGGGAGACCCAGTACTTC.

V gene TRBV7-9 combines with J gene TRBJ1-5, with D unresolved. The CDR3 is 14 residues long. Per the germline V gene, CDR1 is SEHNR and CDR2 is FQNEAQ (reference sequence). Trimming shortened V by 5 bases and J by 5 bases, and 13 bases separated the two germline ends. This CDR3 reads CASSPSGVDQPQHF. The CDR3 nucleotides are TGTGCCAGCAGCCCAAGTGGGGTCGATCAGCCCCAGCATTTT. Complete variable domain (other parts from reference TRBV7-9 and TRBJ1-5): DTGVSQNPRHKITKRGQNVTFRCDPISEHNRLYWYRQTLGQGPEFLTYFQNEAQLEKSRLLSDRFSAERPKGSFSTLEIQRTEQGDSAMYLCASSPSGVDQPQHFGDGTRLSIL.

This chain joins TRBV20-1 and TRBJ1-6, with 8 bases aligning to TRBD1. Trimming cost V 3 bases and J 10 bases; bases outside gene matches: 11. Germline V CDR1 and CDR2: DFQATT, SNEGSKA (reference sequence). The CDR3 is 15 amino acids. This CDR3 reads CSARVQGALGSPLHF. CDR3 bases: TGCAGTGCTAGGGTGCAGGGGGCCTTAGGGTCACCCCTCCACTTT.

The rearrangement links TRBV14 to TRBJ2-5, with D hard to call. Germline V lookup: CDR1 SGHDN, CDR2 FVKESK. CDR3 length equals 14 residues. Trimming removed 4 bases at V and 5 bases at J, with 14 bases between. The CDR3 protein is CASSPPTSRETQYF. CDR3 coding DNA: TGTGCCAGCAGCCCCCCGACCTCTAGGGAGACCCAGTACTTC.

At least ten counts were recorded for this clonotype. The chain is built from TRBV4-1 and TRBJ2-5; 12 positions match TRBD2. The V segment lost 3 bases and the J segment 1 base; nucleotides outside the gene matches: 3. The length of the CDR3 is 16 residues. From germline, CDR1 is MGHRA and CDR2 YSYEKL. CDR3 residues: CASSQVTSGSQETQYF. In DNA form, the CDR3 reads TGCGCCAGCAGCCAGGTGACTAGCGGGAGCCAAGAGACCCAGTACTTC.

This clonotype was counted between two and nine times. Just one base apart from a much larger clone, this may be a read error. This chain joins TRBV11-2 and TRBJ1-2; TRBD1 is a possible D gene (6 bases). Germline V gene lookup returns CDR1 SGHAT and CDR2 FQNNGV. The germline V and J ends were trimmed by 1 base and 7 bases, with 13 bases remaining between them. This CDR3 region has 14 residues. The CDR3 DNA follows: TGTGCCAGCAGCTTAGTCCCAGGGGATCGTGGCTACACCTTC. This gives the protein CASSLVPGDRGYTF.

The genes are TRBV18 and TRBJ2-5, with D tentatively TRBD2 (6 bases). The germline CDR1 and CDR2 sequences are KGHSH and LQKENI. Trimming took 4 bases from V and 2 from J, leaving 11 bases between them. The CDR3 loop spans 14 amino acids. The CDR3 coding sequence is TGTGCCAGCTCACTACGGAGGGGACAAGAGACCCAGTACTTC. Translating gives CASSLRRGQETQYF. Full variable domain (remainder filled in from reference TRBV18 and TRBJ2-5): NAGVMQNPRHLVRRRGQEARLRCSPMKGHSHVYWYRQLPEEGLKFMVYLQKENIIDESGMPKERFSAEFPKEGPSILRIQQVVRGDSAAYFCASSLRRGQETQYFGPGTRLLVL.

The chain employs TRBV20-1 and TRBJ1-1; 8 nucleotides line up with TRBD1. Per germline, CDR1 DFQATT and CDR2 SNEGSKA (reference sequence). V lost 5 bases and J lost 4; bases outside the gene matches: 9. CDR3 size: 14 residues. DNA for the CDR3: TGCAGTGCTTCCACCCCGACAGGGGCCACTGAAGCTTTCTTT. It specifies CSASTPTGATEAFF.

There are a few counts of this clonotype. CDR3 in amino acids: CASSLPGGAPYNEQFF. The DNA of the CDR3 is TGTGCCAGCAGCTTACCCGGGGGGGCCCCCTACAATGAGCAGTTCTTC. The chain combines TRBV28 with TRBJ2-1, with 8 bases aligning to TRBD2. Losses at the gene ends were 6 bases for V and 2 bases for J; bases not matched to a gene: 9. The V gene's germline CDR1 is MDHEN and CDR2 SYDVKM. The CDR3 runs 16 residues.

This clonotype was detected a few times. The chain links TRBV6-6 to TRBJ2-5; D possibly matches TRBD1 or TRBD2 (5 bases each). The germline gives CDR1 MNHNY, CDR2 SVGAGI (reference sequence). The CDR3 is 12 residues long. V was trimmed by 7 bases and J by 1 base, leaving 7 bases between them. CDR3 sequence reads: CASTGPQETQYF. The CDR3 DNA sequence: TGTGCCAGCACGGGGCCCCAAGAGACCCAGTACTTC.

The J gene is TRBJ1-5, the V gene TRBV12-3 or TRBV12-4; no reliable D call. Trimming removed 3 bases at V and 4 bases at J, with 25 bases between. The CDR3 covers 19 residues. CDR3 in amino acids: CASSFWNTSSGKGNQPQHF. CDR3 nucleotides: TGTGCCAGCAGTTTTTGGAACACTTCTTCGGGGAAAGGGAATCAGCCCCAGCATTTT.

Only a few counts were recorded for this clonotype. The chain uses TRBV12-3 or TRBV12-4 and TRBJ1-4; D remains unclear. V shed 3 bases and J shed 7 bases, with 12 bases lying between them. This CDR3 region has 14 residues. The CDR3 nucleotides are TGTGCCAGCAGTTTGGGAGGCAGCACTGAAAAACTGTTTTTT. Its translation: CASSLGGSTEKLFF.

This clonotype has more than one count but fewer than ten. The chain uses TRBV5-1 and TRBJ1-1; D may be TRBD1 (5 bases). CDR1 and CDR2 from the germline V gene are SGHRS and YFSETQ. The length of the CDR3 is 15 residues. Trimming stripped 0 bases from V and 6 bases from J, with 15 bases between. Here the CDR3 DNA reads TGCGCCAGCAGCTTGGTCCAGGGAAAGGAGGCTGAAGCTTTCTTT. Translation: CASSLVQGKEAEAFF.

The V and J genes are TRBV6-5 and TRBJ2-3, with unresolved D. CDR1 MNHEY and CDR2 SVGAGI come from the germline V gene. The V and J ends lost 2 bases and 0 bases respectively, with 9 bases between them. The CDR3 runs 15 residues. CDR3 loop: CASSYRSPSTDTQYF. The CDR3 bases are TGTGCCAGCAGTTACAGGAGCCCTAGCACAGATACGCAGTATTTT.

This clonotype has a handful of counts. This sequence joins TRBV7-9 and TRBJ2-2; possibly TRBD1 for D (5 bases). CDR3 size: 14 residues. CDR1 is SEHNR and CDR2 is FQNEAQ in the germline V gene (reference sequence). With 10 bases removed from V and 1 base from J, the gap between germline ends came to 13 bases. CDR3 nucleotide sequence: TGTGCCACCCAGGGATCCGGGAACACCGGGGAGCTGTTTTTT. It encodes CATQGSGNTGELFF.

This clonotype was counted between two and nine times. The chain uses TRBV12-3 or TRBV12-4 and TRBJ2-2; D gene ambiguous. V was clipped by 3 bases and J by 4 bases, with 3 bases between them. This CDR3 spans 12 amino acids. The CDR3 reads CASSFGTGELFF. The DNA of the CDR3 is TGTGCCAGCAGTTTCGGCACCGGGGAGCTGTTTTTT.

The rearrangement joins TRBV5-6 to TRBJ1-1; no firm D call. This CDR3 spans 17 amino acids. Germline V gives CDR1 SGHDT, CDR2 YYEEEE. The V end was cut by 0 bases, the J end by 5 bases, with 20 bases between. The CDR3 sequence is CASSLVFQVLTGTEAFF. The CDR3 nucleotides are TGTGCCAGCAGCTTGGTCTTTCAGGTCCTAACGGGAACTGAAGCTTTCTTT. The complete variable domain, with remaining parts taken from reference TRBV5-6 and TRBJ1-1, reads DAGVTQSPTHLIKTRGQQVTLRCSPKSGHDTVSWYQQALGQGPQFIFQYYEEEERQRGNFPDRFSGHQFPNYSSELNVNALLLGDSALYLCASSLVFQVLTGTEAFFGQGTRLTVV.

The chain links TRBV7-2 to TRBJ1-5; 9 nucleotides match TRBD1. Looked up from germline, CDR1 is SGHTA and CDR2 is FQGNSA. This CDR3 is 14 amino acids long. V was clipped by 5 bases and J by 10 bases; unmatched bases: 9. The CDR3 sequence is CASSEGGQGLPQHF. The CDR3 DNA reads as TGTGCCAGCAGCGAAGGGGGACAGGGCCTACCCCAGCATTTT.

Turning to this clonotype: At one end, the junction sequence differs from germline, possibly due to a read error. V usage is TRBV4-3 and J usage is TRBJ2-7, with TRBD2 identical over 9 bases. The CDR3 has 16 amino acids. Germline V gene lookup returns CDR1 LGHNA and CDR2 YSLEER. This chain's CDR3 is CAGSGGPGSSSYEQYF. The DNA for the CDR3 is TGCGCCGGCAGCGGGGGGCCCGGGAGTAGCTCCTACGAGCAGTACTTC.

This clonotype came up many times. V is TRBV12-3 or TRBV12-4 and J is TRBJ1-2; no clear D. The V gene lost 1 base and the J gene lost 7 bases, with 4 bases spanning the gap. This CDR3 spans 11 amino acids. The CDR3 coding sequence is TGTGCCAGCAGTTTAGGGGTTGGCTACACCTTC. Translated: CASSLGVGYTF.

The sample holds a few counts of this clonotype. The chain carries TRBV7-2 and TRBJ2-3; either TRBD1 or TRBD2 may supply D (5 bases each). This CDR3 comprises 13 residues. Germline V gene sequence: CDR1 SGHTA, CDR2 FQGNSA. V was trimmed by 8 bases and J by 4 bases, leaving 13 bases between them. The CDR3 is CASRRLGADTQYF. DNA of the CDR3: TGTGCCAGCCGCCGCTTGGGGGCAGATACGCAGTATTTT.

This clonotype was detected ten times or more. The chain links TRBV12-3 or TRBV12-4 to TRBJ2-2; possible D gene TRBD2, 6 bases. CDR3 length equals 15 residues. Trimming removed 7 bases from V and 3 bases from J, with 15 bases in between. The CDR3 sequence: CASTPGRQYTGELFF. CDR3 DNA: TGTGCCAGCACCCCGGGGAGGCAATACACCGGGGAGCTGTTTTTT.